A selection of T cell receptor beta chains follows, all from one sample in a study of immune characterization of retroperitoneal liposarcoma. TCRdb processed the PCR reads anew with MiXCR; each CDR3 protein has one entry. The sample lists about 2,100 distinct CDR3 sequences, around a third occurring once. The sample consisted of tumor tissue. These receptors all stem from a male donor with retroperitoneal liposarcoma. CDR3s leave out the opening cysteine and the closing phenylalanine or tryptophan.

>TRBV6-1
ASSPRTGFSSYEQF
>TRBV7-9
ASSLDSSQETQY
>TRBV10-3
AISESNRGDGYT
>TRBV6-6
ASNLAGSYEQY
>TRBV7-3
ASSLDGGSYNEQF
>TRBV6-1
ASRVHGYNEQY
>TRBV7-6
ASSLVSYEQF
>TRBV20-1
SADSWGQETQY
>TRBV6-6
ASSYSWNYGYT
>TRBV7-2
ASSLQSGGLYEQF
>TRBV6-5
ASRYQLAGANEQF
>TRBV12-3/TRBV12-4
ASSGTGGEKLF
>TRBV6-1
ASSPIAGRFQETQY
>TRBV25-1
ASSELQETQY